Listed below are T cell receptor beta chains from one sample, sequenced in a study of high-grade serous ovarian cancer treatment subgroups. Here immunoSEQ multiplex PCR was the method, and the copy in TCRdb shows in-frame clones only, minus some. Here the sample spans 15,000 to 20,000 clones, around 74% being singletons. Source material: tumor tissue. Receptor source: a human donor with high-grade serous ovarian cancer. Each CDR3 is given with its conserved first and last residue. Fields, in order: D gene, V gene, J gene, clone size, CDR3 length, CDR3 DNA, CDR3 protein. A D gene is named only where the DNA matches it firmly. The size entry is marked missing in some rows and otherwise reads once, few, many or a size class.

.	TRBV6-4	TRBJ2-1	.	15	TGTGCCAGCAGTGACAGCAGGGCGGAGGTAAATGAGCAGTTCTTC	CASSDSRAEVNEQFF
.	TRBV28	TRBJ2-7	.	14	TGTGCCAGCAGTTTGGGAGGCGCTGGCCGCGAGCAGTACTTC	CASSLGGAGREQYF
TRBD1	TRBV7-9	TRBJ2-7	.	14	TGTGCCAGCAGCTCCCGGGACAGCACCTACGAGCAGTACTTC	CASSSRDSTYEQYF
TRBD2	TRBV6-5	TRBJ2-7	.	14	TGTGCCAGCAGTCGCGATGGGGGGGCCTACGAGCAGTACTTC	CASSRDGGAYEQYF
TRBD1	TRBV27	TRBJ1-5	.	15	TGTGCCAGCAGACCGGGACAGGGGGCCGGACAGCCCCAGCATTTT	CASRPGQGAGQPQHF
.	TRBV19	TRBJ1-1	.	15	TGTGCCAGTACTCCGGGGACCCACATGAACACTGAAGCTTTCTTT	CASTPGTHMNTEAFF
.	TRBV6-5	TRBJ2-7	.	12	TGTGCCAGCATGTCATCAAGGTACGAGCAGTACTTC	CASMSSRYEQYF
.	TRBV7-3	TRBJ1-5	.	14	TGTGCCAGCAGCGCACAGGGCATGAATCAGCCCCAGCATTTT	CASSAQGMNQPQHF
.	TRBV28	TRBJ1-2	few	12	TGTGCCAGCAGTTTCCTCCTGAATGGCTACACCTTC	CASSFLLNGYTF
.	TRBV5-1	TRBJ2-3	.	17	TGCGCCAGCAGCTTGCCGGGACAACCATCTAGCACAGATACGCAGTATTTT	CASSLPGQPSSTDTQYF
.	TRBV7-9	TRBJ1-2	.	15	TGTGCCAGCAGCTTAGGTAGAGCAGGGTATTATGGCTACACCTTC	CASSLGRAGYYGYTF
TRBD1	TRBV5-8	TRBJ1-1	.	14	TGTGCCAGCAGCTTGACAGGGGTGAACACTGAAGCTTTCTTT	CASSLTGVNTEAFF
.	TRBV27	TRBJ1-3	.	16	TGTGCCAGCAGTTTGATGGCTTCCACCTCTGGAAACACCATATATTTT	CASSLMASTSGNTIYF
.	TRBV29-1	TRBJ2-2	.	12	TGCAGCGCTGCGGCCTTGACCGGGGAGCTGTTTTTT	CSAAALTGELFF
.	TRBV10-3	TRBJ2-5	.	14	TGTGCCATCAGCGGCCACGGCGGGAAGGAGACCCAGTACTTC	CAISGHGGKETQYF
.	TRBV28	TRBJ2-2	few	16	TGTGCCAGCAGTCCTCGACAGGGGAGGGACACCGGGGAGCTGTTTTTT	CASSPRQGRDTGELFF
.	TRBV19	TRBJ2-3	.	18	TGTGCCAGTAGTCCAGGGTCGGTGCCGGACAGATTCACAGATACGCAGTATTTT	CASSPGSVPDRFTDTQYF
TRBD1	TRBV7-9	TRBJ2-3	.	18	TGTGCCAGCAGCTTAGGAGGGACAGGGGATTGGAGCACAGATACGCAGTATTTT	CASSLGGTGDWSTDTQYF
TRBD1	TRBV6-5	TRBJ1-6	.	14	TGTGCCAGCAGACAGGGGAACTATAATTCACCCCTCCACTTT	CASRQGNYNSPLHF
.	TRBV27	TRBJ2-5	.	14	TGTGCCAGCAGCCATAGTTCTTTTGGGGAGACCCAGTACTTC	CASSHSSFGETQYF
.	TRBV7-9	TRBJ1-1	.	13	TGTGCCAGCAGCGAGGGACAGAACACTGAAGCTTTCTTT	CASSEGQNTEAFF
TRBD2	TRBV27	TRBJ2-5	.	14	TGTGCCAGCAGTCCGAGCGGGAGGGTCAGTGAGCAGTACTTC	CASSPSGRVSEQYF
.	TRBV4-1	TRBJ2-1	.	18	TGCGCCAGCAGCCAAGAGGTCCCTCGTGGCGCCTCCTACAATGAGCAGTTCTTC	CASSQEVPRGASYNEQFF
TRBD1	TRBV5-1	TRBJ1-2	.	12	TGCGCCAGCAGCTTCGGGACAGATGGCTACACCTTC	CASSFGTDGYTF
.	TRBV5-4	TRBJ2-3	.	14	TGTGCCAGCAGCTTGAGTACAGGCACAGATACGCAGTATTTT	CASSLSTGTDTQYF
.	TRBV7-3	TRBJ1-2	.	15	TGTGCCAGCAGCTTAGATGGTGTCAGGGGCCGAGGCTACACCTTC	CASSLDGVRGRGYTF
.	TRBV4-1	TRBJ2-7	.	11	TGCGCCAGCAGCCAAGAAAGGGGCAGGCACTTC	CASSQERGRHF
TRBD1	TRBV30	TRBJ2-2	once	15	TGTGCCTGGAGTATTTGGACAGGGAACACCGGGGAGCTGTTTTTT	CAWSIWTGNTGELFF
.	TRBV10-2	TRBJ1-3	.	15	TGCGCCAGCAGTGAGAGACGTGCAGGAGGAAACACCATATATTTT	CASSERRAGGNTIYF
.	TRBV5-1	TRBJ2-1	once	15	TGCGCCAGCAGCCAGGGACCCGAGAGGGTCGGTGAGCAGTTCTTC	CASSQGPERVGEQFF
TRBD2	TRBV7-9	TRBJ2-1	.	14	TGTGCCAGTCAGGTACTAGCGGGCTTGAATGAGCAGTTCTTC	CASQVLAGLNEQFF
.	TRBV27	TRBJ2-7	few	16	TGTGCCAGCAGTTTATCGGCCCAGTACAACTTCTACGAGCAGTACTTC	CASSLSAQYNFYEQYF
TRBD2	TRBV7-3	TRBJ2-1	once	15	TGTGCCAGCAGCTTTAACCTGGGAGGGCCAAATGAGCAGTTCTTC	CASSFNLGGPNEQFF